This TCR beta chain comes out of a study of cytomegalovirus exposure and HLA in healthy donors. Study-wide results and caveats: Later analysis associated a missense DCLRE1C variant with TCR beta V- and J-gene trimming.

The study ran its PCR with 60 Vbeta and 13 Jbeta primers. As originally analysed: There were tens of millions of unique TCR beta chains by a later count, and about 12 million of them were shared. Generated by immunoSEQ multiplex PCR, the TCRdb table keeps only in-frame clones and is missing some. The DNA gave D and trimming, while V, J and clone size come from that table. The sample has 100,000 to 150,000 clones, roughly 86% seen once. V lost 6 bases and J lost 2; bases outside the gene matches: 7. The CDR3 sequence is 14 residues long. In germline, CDR1 is LGHNT, CDR2 FRNRAP. As concerns this clone: Antigen unknown.

V and J are TRBV12-5 and TRBJ2-7; 7 nucleotides align to TRBD1. The source of this sequence is a man between 18 and 35 years old in good health and CMV-seronegative. Sequencing used PBMCs. The CDR3 sequence: CASGRDRPPYEQYF. The DNA of the CDR3 is TGTGCTAGTGGACGGGACAGACCCCCCTACGAGCAGTACTTC.